Listed below are T cell receptor beta chains from one sample, sequenced in a study of cytomegalovirus exposure and HLA in healthy donors. Here immunoSEQ multiplex PCR was the method, and the copy in TCRdb shows in-frame clones only, minus some. Altogether 140,000 or so clones are present, around 75% being singletons, with the ten largest covering about 1.2%. The sample comprised PBMCs. The receptors were sampled from a female donor in good health and CMV-seronegative. Both conserved end residues are part of each CDR3.

TRBJ2-3 | TRBV5-4 | CASSLGGSGEGTDTQYF
TRBJ1-2 | TRBV4-2 | CASSQETPGQVGDYGYTF
TRBJ2-6 | TRBV19 | CASSPGQGASGANVLTF
TRBJ2-1 | TRBV30 | CAWSVGVFEQFF
TRBJ2-5 | TRBV9 | CASSVGTEETQYF
TRBJ2-1 | TRBV9 | CASSDGESSYNEQFF
TRBJ2-1 | TRBV7-8 | CASSSDRGSYNEQFF
TRBJ2-7 | TRBV5-1 | CASSGGLAESSYEQYF
TRBJ1-1 | TRBV2 | CASSTKTEAFF
TRBJ2-7 | TRBV5-6 | CASSLVFSGTSGNYEQYF
TRBJ1-1 | TRBV5-1 | CASSLGGGDTEAFF
TRBJ1-2 | TRBV28 | CASSLVRSGGGYTF
TRBJ2-5 | TRBV5-4 | CASSMAGVRETQYF
TRBJ1-2 | TRBV28 | CASTTPGREDGYTF
TRBJ1-5 | TRBV6-5 | CATSTANQPQHF
TRBJ1-1 | TRBV6-1 | CASSGGGLGTEAFF
TRBJ2-1 | TRBV9 | CASSVTSGQVLDEQFF
TRBJ2-7 | TRBV27 | CASRPVGVKAYEQYF
TRBJ2-1 | TRBV6-5 | CASSYQTSGRAHEQFF
TRBJ2-1 | TRBV29-1 | CGVEGPRYNEQFF
TRBJ2-7 | TRBV7-9 | CASSSTWEDSYEQYF
TRBJ2-7 | TRBV7-6 | CASSLVEGNYEQYF